This T cell receptor (beta chain) was captured in a study of shared clonotypes between healthy human individuals. Generated by immunoSEQ multiplex PCR, the TCRdb table keeps only in-frame clones and is missing some. The sample yields some 690,000 clones, 90% seen once. Germline V CDR1 and CDR2: SGHVS, FQNEAQ. This CDR3 comprises 15 residues. The V end was cut by 5 bases, the J end by 5 bases, with 16 bases between. Sequencing input: memory CD8+ T cells from PBMCs. Subset defined: CD45RO+ cells pooled with CCR7-negative TemRA cells. This chain uses TRBV7-8 with TRBJ2-1, with TRBD2 as a possible D gene (6 bases). This sequence was found in a man aged 18 to 29 in good health. Some clones in this sample may be carry-over from other donors' samples. CDR3 loop: CASSLNSGGHNEQFF. Written as DNA, the CDR3 is TGTGCCAGCAGCCTGAATAGCGGAGGACACAATGAGCAGTTCTTC.